Shown below are 25 T cell receptor beta chains from a single sample sequenced in a study of T cell responses to AZD1222 COVID-19 vaccine (dated by TCRdb to the early 2020s). Library method: the immunoSEQ multiplex PCR assay. The source is immuneACCESS, and TCRdb retained only in-frame sequences with V and J called. Part of the clones is not carried over; for the studies checked, unresolved V genes explain less than half of this, and the remainder is unexplained. This sample has about 94,000 clones in its table, and 85% of those were observed once. 4.5% of the sample is in the top ten clones. The time point tag for this specimen amounts to: about 28 days (+/-7) after the second vaccine dose. The sequences come from peripheral blood, collected 28 days after the second AZD1222 dose. These receptors originate from an adult who received the AZD1222 COVID-19 vaccine.

The V gene is TRBV19, the J gene TRBJ2-5; D not resolved. Trimming left V 5 bases short and J 4 bases short, with 11 bases between. Germline values: CDR1 LNHDA, CDR2 SQIVND (reference sequence). The CDR3 has 13 amino acids. The CDR3 here is CASSLAPGETQYF. DNA for the CDR3: TGTGCCAGTAGTCTGGCGCCCGGAGAGACCCAGTACTTC.

The chain combines TRBV29-1 with TRBJ2-7; D gene unclear. V lost 3 bases to trimming and J lost 0 bases, with 9 bases between them. CDR1 is SQVTM and CDR2 is ANQGSEA in the germline V gene. The CDR3 extends over 13 amino acids. DNA of the CDR3: TGCAGCGTTGATTTGGTAGACTCCTACGAGCAGTACTTC. Translated, it gives CSVDLVDSYEQYF.

The V gene is TRBV9, the J gene TRBJ1-3; 7 bases are a match to TRBD1. The CDR3 is 19 amino acids. V trimming: 0 bases; J trimming: 0 bases; junction bases outside the gene matches: 12. Germline lookup yields CDR1 SGDLS and CDR2 YYNGEE. Here the CDR3 DNA reads TGTGCCAGCAGCGTAGCGGTCACTGCAGGGGGTAGCTCTGGAAACACCATATATTTT. Translated: CASSVAVTAGGSSGNTIYF.

The J gene is TRBJ2-7, the V gene TRBV6-6; maybe TRBD1 (6 bases). This CDR3 is built from 12 residues. Germline values: CDR1 MNHNY, CDR2 SVGAGI (reference sequence). V was cut by 5 bases and J by 4 bases, with 9 bases left in between. The CDR3 spells CASSPQGYEQYF. The CDR3 DNA reads as TGTGCCAGCAGTCCCCAGGGGTACGAGCAGTACTTC.

This sequence joins TRBV5-1 and TRBJ2-2; weak D call: TRBD2 (5 bases). The CDR3 covers 15 residues. Germline CDR1 is SGHRS and CDR2 is YFSETQ. Trimming took 1 base from V and 0 from J, leaving 7 bases between them. The CDR3 sequence is CASSLTGSNTGELFF. DNA of the CDR3: TGCGCCAGCAGCTTGACGGGGTCGAACACCGGGGAGCTGTTTTTT.

The genes are TRBV2 and TRBJ1-5; 10 bases line up with TRBD1. Per germline, CDR1 SNHLY and CDR2 FYNNEI. This CDR3 contains 14 residues. V gave up 6 bases and J gave up 6 bases; unmatched junction bases: 5. CDR3: CASSGTGAVQPQHF. The CDR3 coding sequence is TGTGCCAGCAGCGGGACAGGGGCGGTTCAGCCCCAGCATTTT. The variable domain in full, with the rest retrieved from reference TRBV2 and TRBJ1-5, is EPEVTQTPSHQVTQMGQEVILRCVPISNHLYFYWYRQILGQKVEFLVSFYNNEISEKSEIFDDQFSVERPDGSNFTLKIRSTKLEDSAMYFCASSGTGAVQPQHFGDGTRLSIL.

The chain recombines TRBV7-9 with TRBJ2-7, with 7 bases identical to TRBD1. J was trimmed by 2 bases and V by 5 bases; bases with no gene match: 3. This CDR3 comprises 13 residues. CDR1 SEHNR and CDR2 FQNEAQ come from the germline V gene (reference sequence). CDR3 residues: CASSRTGAYEQYF. CDR3 sequence (DNA): TGTGCCAGCAGCCGAACAGGGGCCTACGAGCAGTACTTC. Full variable domain (remainder filled in from reference TRBV7-9 and TRBJ2-7): DTGVSQNPRHKITKRGQNVTFRCDPISEHNRLYWYRQTLGQGPEFLTYFQNEAQLEKSRLLSDRFSAERPKGSFSTLEIQRTEQGDSAMYLCASSRTGAYEQYFGPGTRLTVT.

The chain couples TRBV25-1 to TRBJ1-4, with TRBD1 matching 9 bases. Germline CDR1 reads MGHDK; CDR2 reads SYGVNS. The CDR3 totals 15 residues. V shed 4 bases and J 8 bases; nucleotides not matched to a gene: 8. The CDR3 loop reads CASSGPGTGSEKLFF. The CDR3, as DNA: TGTGCCAGCAGTGGTCCTGGGACAGGGAGCGAAAAACTGTTTTTT.

J is TRBJ2-5 and V is TRBV9; no clear D gene. The CDR3 covers 15 residues. V was clipped by 0 bases and J by 2 bases, with 11 bases between them. Per the germline V gene, CDR1 is SGDLS and CDR2 is YYNGEE. CDR3 DNA sequence: TGTGCCAGCAGCGTAGGAAGTTTAGGGCAAGAGACCCAGTACTTC. The encoded protein is CASSVGSLGQETQYF.

V usage is TRBV6-5 and J usage is TRBJ2-1; 9 bases agree with TRBD1. CDR1 and CDR2 from the germline V gene are MNHEY and SVGAGI. V was clipped by 5 bases and J by 15 bases; unmatched bases: 8. CDR3 length: 12 residues. The CDR3 loop is CASSRDRDLLFF. The CDR3 DNA reads as TGTGCCAGCAGTAGGGACAGGGACCTTTTGTTCTTC.

The chain couples TRBV28 to TRBJ1-5; possibly TRBD1 for D (5 bases). Per the germline V gene, CDR1 is MDHEN and CDR2 is SYDVKM. V was pared by 3 bases and J by 0 bases, with 18 bases between. The CDR3 length is 18 residues. CDR3 nucleotides: TGTGCCAGCAGTTTTCCCACTACAAGACAGAATAGCAATCAGCCCCAGCATTTT. It codes for CASSFPTTRQNSNQPQHF.

The chain employs TRBV5-1 and TRBJ1-1; D is uncertain. From germline, CDR1 is SGHRS and CDR2 YFSETQ. Trimming shortened V by 5 bases and J by 4 bases, and 12 bases separated the two germline ends. CDR3 size: 13 residues. The CDR3 DNA is TGCGCCAGCAGGGAGGACTGGGGCACTGAAGCTTTCTTT. Translation: CASREDWGTEAFF.

The chain couples TRBV18 to TRBJ1-5, with 7 bases lining up with TRBD1. V lost 3 bases to trimming and J lost 11 bases; unmatched junction nucleotides: 16. Germline V gene sequence: CDR1 KGHSH, CDR2 LQKENI. The CDR3 contains 16 residues. This CDR3 is CASSPEATGALWAQHF. Written as DNA, the CDR3 is TGTGCCAGCTCACCTGAGGCAACAGGGGCTCTTTGGGCCCAGCATTTT. Filled out from reference TRBV18 and TRBJ1-5, the complete variable domain reads NAGVMQNPRHLVRRRGQEARLRCSPMKGHSHVYWYRQLPEEGLKFMVYLQKENIIDESGMPKERFSAEFPKEGPSILRIQQVVRGDSAAYFCASSPEATGALWAQHFGDGTRLSIL.

V gene TRBV29-1 combines with J gene TRBJ1-2; TRBD1 is a possible D gene (6 bases). From germline, CDR1 is SQVTM and CDR2 ANQGSEA. V gave up 1 base and J gave up 5 bases, with 14 bases separating them. The CDR3 loop spans 14 amino acids. The CDR3 protein is CSVEGLTGLYGYTF. The CDR3 bases are TGCAGCGTTGAAGGGCTGACAGGCTTGTATGGCTACACCTTC.

This CDR3 is CASSPLLGGSPLHF. As DNA, the CDR3 is TGTGCCAGCAGTCCCCTCCTGGGGGGATCACCCCTCCACTTT. The rearrangement uses TRBV28 and TRBJ1-6; D might be TRBD1 (5 bases). Germline-derived CDR1 and CDR2 are MDHEN and SYDVKM. Trimming stripped 5 bases from V and 10 bases from J, with 15 bases between. There are 14 residues in the CDR3. The complete variable domain, with remaining parts taken from reference TRBV28 and TRBJ1-6, reads DVKVTQSSRYLVKRTGEKVFLECVQDMDHENMFWYRQDPGLGLRLIYFSYDVKMKEKGDIPEGYSVSREKKERFSLILESASTNQTSMYLCASSPLLGGSPLHFGNGTRLTVT.

The gene calls are TRBV5-1 and TRBJ1-1; no reliable D call. Germline-derived CDR1 and CDR2 are SGHRS and YFSETQ. This CDR3 contains 16 residues. V shed 4 bases and J shed 4 bases, with 20 bases lying between them. The CDR3 nucleotides are TGCGCCAGCAGCCGTGCGCCCGACAAGGTGATCACTGAAGCTTTCTTT. Amino acids: CASSRAPDKVITEAFF.

The chain uses TRBV30 and TRBJ2-7; 9 positions agree with TRBD1. This CDR3 comprises 14 residues. The germline gives CDR1 GTSNPN, CDR2 SVGIG (reference sequence). Trimming took 2 bases from V and 5 from J; bases not matched to a gene: 7. The CDR3 sequence: CAWSPGTGYHEQYF. CDR3 coding DNA: TGTGCCTGGAGTCCCGGGACAGGGTACCACGAGCAGTACTTC.

This clone was observed a few times. The V and J genes are TRBV7-8 and TRBJ1-6, with unresolved D. Per germline, CDR1 SGHVS and CDR2 FQNEAQ. The V end was cut by 2 bases, the J end by 6 bases, with 11 bases between. The CDR3 is 15 amino acids. The CDR3: CASSLLATANSPLHF. In DNA, the CDR3 is TGTGCCAGCAGCTTATTGGCGACTGCTAATTCACCCCTCCACTTT. Full variable domain (outside the CDR3, taken from reference TRBV7-8 and TRBJ1-6): GAGVSQSPRYKVAKRGQDVALRCDPISGHVSLFWYQQALGQGPEFLTYFQNEAQLDKSGLPSDRFFAERPEGSVSTLKIQRTQQEDSAVYLCASSLLATANSPLHFGNGTRLTVT.

The chain uses TRBV29-1 and TRBJ2-3, with TRBD2 matching 10 bases. Germline V gene sequence: CDR1 SQVTM, CDR2 ANQGSEA. With V trimmed by 7 bases and J by 3 bases, 13 bases remained unmatched. The CDR3 consists of 16 residues. The CDR3 region is CSAQKPSSGSTDTQYF. In DNA form, the CDR3 reads TGCAGCGCCCAAAAGCCCTCTAGCGGGAGTACAGATACGCAGTATTTT.

The gene calls are TRBV6-5 and TRBJ1-1; 7 bases line up with TRBD1. Germline V gene data show CDR1 as MNHEY and CDR2 as SVGAGI. Trimming at V came to 4 bases and at J to 6 bases, leaving 5 bases not matched to a gene. This CDR3 comprises 13 residues. The CDR3 sequence is CASSSPRGAEAFF. CDR3 nucleotides: TGTGCCAGCAGTTCTCCCAGGGGGGCTGAAGCTTTCTTT.

CDR3 region: CASTGLAGGYEQYF. CDR3 coding DNA: TGTGCCAGCACGGGACTAGCGGGAGGGTACGAGCAGTACTTC. This rearrangement joins TRBV6-5 to TRBJ2-7, with 16 bases fitting TRBD2. The CDR3 length is 14 residues. Looked up from germline, CDR1 is MNHEY and CDR2 is SVGAGI. Trimming removed 7 bases from V and 4 bases from J; junction bases left unmatched: 1.

The chain has TRBV7-9 and TRBJ2-1; D is unresolved. CDR3 length equals 17 residues. Trimming cost V 4 bases and J 6 bases, with 22 bases left between them. From germline, CDR1 is SEHNR and CDR2 FQNEAQ (reference sequence). The CDR3 coding sequence is TGTGCCAGCAGCTCGCCCCCTAGAATCTTATACAGCAATGAGCAGTTCTTC. Encoded protein: CASSSPPRILYSNEQFF.

The chain recombines TRBV3-1 (or the pseudogene TRBV3-2) with TRBJ2-7; 12 bases are shared with TRBD2. The germline gives CDR1 LGHDT, CDR2 YNNKEL (reference sequence). This CDR3 region has 18 residues. V shed 1 base, J shed 2 bases, and the junction held 9 bases outside the gene matches. The CDR3 region is CASSQGRASGGAAYEQYF. In DNA, the CDR3 is TGTGCCAGCAGCCAAGGGCGCGCTAGCGGGGGGGCGGCCTACGAGCAGTACTTC.

The rearrangement uses TRBV7-2 and TRBJ2-3, with D unclear. V lost 5 bases to trimming and J lost 5 bases, with 5 bases between them. Per the germline V gene, CDR1 is SGHTA and CDR2 is FQGNSA. This CDR3 region has 11 residues. CDR3 amino acids: CASSPRDTQYF. CDR3 nucleotide sequence: TGTGCCAGCAGCCCCAGAGATACGCAGTATTTT.

This CDR3 reads CASSARLGHEQYF. Here the CDR3 DNA reads TGTGCCAGCAGCGCCCGCCTAGGGCACGAGCAGTACTTC. V is TRBV7-8 and J is TRBJ2-7; D remains unclear. CDR1 and CDR2 from the germline V gene are SGHVS and FQNEAQ. This CDR3 is built from 13 residues. Trimming took off 5 bases at V and 5 bases at J, with 13 bases between the two ends.